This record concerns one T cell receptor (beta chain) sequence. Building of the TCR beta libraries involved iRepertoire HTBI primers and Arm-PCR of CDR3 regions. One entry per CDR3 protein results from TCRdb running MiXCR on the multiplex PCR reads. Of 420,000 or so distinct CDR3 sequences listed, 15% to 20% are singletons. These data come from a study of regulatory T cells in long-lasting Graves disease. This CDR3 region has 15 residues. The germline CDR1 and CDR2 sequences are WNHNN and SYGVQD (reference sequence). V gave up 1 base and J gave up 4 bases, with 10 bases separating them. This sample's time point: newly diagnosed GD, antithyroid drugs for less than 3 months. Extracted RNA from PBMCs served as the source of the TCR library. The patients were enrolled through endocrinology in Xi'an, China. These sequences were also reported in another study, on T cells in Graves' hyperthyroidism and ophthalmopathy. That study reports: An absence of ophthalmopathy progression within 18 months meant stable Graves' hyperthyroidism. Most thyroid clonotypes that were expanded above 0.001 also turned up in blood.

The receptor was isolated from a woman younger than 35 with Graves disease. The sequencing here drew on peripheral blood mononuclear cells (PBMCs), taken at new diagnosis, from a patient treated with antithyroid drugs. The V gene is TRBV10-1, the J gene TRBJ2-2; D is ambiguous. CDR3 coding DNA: TGCGCCAGCAGTGAGTACTGGAGCGCCACCGGGGAGCTGTTTTTT. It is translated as CASSEYWSATGELFF.